The rows below give T cell receptor beta chains drawn from one sample of a study of cytomegalovirus exposure and HLA in healthy donors. Here immunoSEQ multiplex PCR was the method, and the copy in TCRdb shows in-frame clones only, minus some. The sample includes around 130,000 clones, 78% of them seen just once. Source material: PBMCs. Receptors were obtained from a woman in her thirties or forties in good health and CMV-seronegative. Each CDR3 is given with its conserved first and last residue. D genes are given only for firm matches. Expanded clones are given a class, and other clones once, few, many or no size at all.

J gene | V gene | clone size | D gene | CDR3 protein | CDR3 DNA
TRBJ1-6 | TRBV9 | NA | NA | CASSATPEGNSPLHF | TGTGCCAGCAGCGCAACACCAGAGGGAAATTCACCCCTCCACTTT
TRBJ1-1 | TRBV6-6 | NA | NA | CASVSGGLNTEAFF | TGTGCCAGCGTCAGTGGAGGCCTCAACACTGAAGCTTTCTTT
TRBJ1-1 | TRBV19 | NA | NA | CASSILPVTEAFF | TGTGCCAGTAGTATCCTCCCAGTAACTGAAGCTTTCTTT
TRBJ2-1 | TRBV10-3 | once | TRBD2 | CAISGGREQNEQFF | TGTGCCATCAGTGGAGGGCGGGAGCAGAATGAGCAGTTCTTC
TRBJ2-3 | TRBV5-1 | NA | NA | CASSFGRGTDTQYF | TGCGCCAGCAGCTTTGGCCGGGGCACAGATACGCAGTATTTT
TRBJ2-5 | TRBV7-3 | NA | NA | CASSYQGTAETQYF | TGTGCCAGCAGTTACCAGGGGACGGCGGAGACCCAGTACTTC
TRBJ1-1 | TRBV5-4 | NA | NA | CASSSLGVLTEAFF | TGTGCCAGCAGCTCCTTGGGAGTACTCACTGAAGCTTTCTTT
TRBJ2-1 | TRBV5-1 | NA | TRBD2 | CASSPLADRRMANEQFF | TGCGCCAGCAGCCCTCTAGCGGACCGGAGGATGGCCAATGAGCAGTTCTTC
TRBJ1-5 | TRBV27 | NA | NA | CASSFGPTSNQPQHF | TGTGCCAGCAGTTTTGGGCCGACATCCAATCAGCCCCAGCATTTT
TRBJ2-1 | TRBV19 | NA | NA | CASSFQGGQFF | TGTGCCAGTAGTTTCCAGGGGGGTCAGTTCTTC
TRBJ1-4 | TRBV2 | NA | NA | CASSYRATNEKLFF | TGTGCCAGCAGTTACAGGGCAACTAATGAAAAACTGTTTTTT
TRBJ2-1 | TRBV6-1 | few | NA | CASSELEQYNDVQFF | TGTGCCAGCAGTGAACTCGAACAGTACAATGATGTGCAGTTCTTC
TRBJ2-3 | TRBV7-2 | once | TRBD2 | CASSRERGGSTDTQYF | TGTGCCAGCAGCCGGGAGCGGGGTGGGAGCACAGATACGCAGTATTTT
TRBJ2-7 | TRBV7-2 | NA | TRBD2 | CASSRGTSPYEQYF | TGTGCCAGCAGCAGGGGGACTAGCCCCTACGAGCAGTACTTC
TRBJ2-3 | TRBV2 | NA | TRBD2 | CASSAGLPTDTQYF | TGTGCCAGCAGCGCGGGACTACCCACAGATACGCAGTATTTT
TRBJ1-5 | TRBV6-6 | NA | NA | CASRLQGDSNQPQHF | TGTGCCAGCAGACTACAGGGAGATAGCAATCAGCCCCAGCATTTT
TRBJ1-1 | TRBV4-2 | NA | TRBD1 | CASSQVLGRTGSNTEAFF | TGTGCCAGCAGCCAAGTTTTGGGGAGGACAGGATCGAACACTGAAGCTTTCTTT
TRBJ2-6 | TRBV7-3 | once | NA | CASSPPFSGGANGLTF | TGTGCCAGCAGCCCCCCATTTTCCGGAGGGGCCAACGGCCTGACTTTC
TRBJ2-7 | TRBV7-8 | NA | TRBD2 | CASSLAGLEIYEQYF | TGTGCCAGCAGCTTAGCCGGACTAGAAATCTACGAGCAGTACTTC
TRBJ2-5 | TRBV7-2 | NA | TRBD2 | CASSYYPGLEETQYF | TGTGCCAGCAGCTATTACCCGGGACTAGAAGAGACCCAGTACTTC
TRBJ1-2 | TRBV6-1 | NA | TRBD1 | CASSGTGGYLGYTF | TGTGCCAGCAGTGGGACAGGGGGCTACCTTGGCTACACCTTC
TRBJ2-3 | TRBV9 | NA | NA | CASSVRSSVTQYF | TGTGCCAGCAGCGTTAGAAGTTCGGTTACGCAGTATTTT
TRBJ1-6 | TRBV30 | NA | TRBD1 | CALGQGRGLNSPLHF | TGTGCCTTGGGACAGGGCCGAGGGCTTAATTCACCCCTCCACTTT
TRBJ1-1 | TRBV5-1 | NA | TRBD1 | CASSFSGTGALNTEAFF | TGCGCCAGCAGCTTTTCCGGGACAGGGGCTCTGAACACTGAAGCTTTCTTT
TRBJ2-7 | TRBV7-8 | few | TRBD1 | CASSFSGTGVTYEQYF | TGTGCCAGCAGCTTTTCCGGGACAGGGGTCACCTACGAGCAGTACTTC
TRBJ2-2 | TRBV18 | NA | NA | CASSPYSGDLTGELFF | TGTGCCAGCTCACCTTACTCGGGGGATTTGACCGGGGAGCTGTTTTTT
TRBJ2-5 | TRBV11-2 | NA | TRBD2 | CASSLPSGETQYF | TGTGCCAGCAGCTTACCTAGCGGGGAGACCCAGTACTTC
TRBJ1-1 | TRBV19 | NA | TRBD1 | CASRGQGENTEAFF | TGTGCCAGTAGGGGACAGGGAGAGAACACTGAAGCTTTCTTT
TRBJ2-7 | TRBV28 | NA | TRBD2 | CASTVAGGDYEQYF | TGTGCCAGCACCGTAGCGGGGGGTGACTACGAGCAGTACTTC
TRBJ2-6 | TRBV6-5 | NA | NA | CASSYSSGANGLTF | TGTGCCAGCAGTTATTCATCTGGGGCCAACGGCCTGACTTTC
TRBJ2-2 | TRBV7-6 | NA | TRBD1 | CASSLGKWTGGPGELFF | TGTGCCAGCAGCTTAGGGAAATGGACAGGGGGCCCCGGGGAGCTGTTTTTT
TRBJ1-5 | TRBV11-2 | NA | TRBD1 | CASSLAGGDQPQHF | TGTGCCAGCAGCTTAGCAGGGGGCGATCAGCCCCAGCATTTT
TRBJ2-7 | TRBV28 | few | NA | CASQNRSPPYEQYF | TGTGCCAGCCAAAACCGGTCACCACCTTACGAGCAGTACTTC
TRBJ2-5 | TRBV18 | NA | TRBD2 | CASSPKLADIQETQYF | TGTGCCAGCTCACCAAAGCTAGCGGATATTCAAGAGACCCAGTACTTC
TRBJ2-1 | TRBV10-1 | once | TRBD2 | CASSLGLAGGNEQFF | TGCGCCAGCAGCCTTGGACTAGCGGGAGGCAATGAGCAGTTCTTC
TRBJ2-2 | TRBV29-1 | NA | NA | CSVYTGTGELFF | TGCAGCGTTTATACGGGCACCGGGGAGCTGTTTTTT
TRBJ1-2 | TRBV7-2 | once | TRBD1 | CASTTPRPGQGVGYTF | TGTGCCAGCACCACACCCAGGCCGGGACAGGGGGTCGGCTACACCTTC
TRBJ2-7 | TRBV11-2 | NA | NA | CAGSLGIYEQYF | TGTGCCGGCAGCTTAGGTATCTACGAGCAGTACTTC
TRBJ2-3 | TRBV28 | NA | TRBD2 | CASSLWPSGGASTDTQYF | TGTGCCAGCAGTTTATGGCCTAGCGGGGGGGCTAGCACAGATACGCAGTATTTT
TRBJ2-4 | TRBV15 | NA | NA | CATSRAWGQENIQYF | TGTGCCACCAGCAGGGCTTGGGGGCAGGAAAACATTCAGTACTTC
TRBJ2-1 | TRBV6-6 | NA | NA | CASSYSKGGEQFF | TGTGCCAGCAGTTACTCAAAGGGGGGGGAGCAGTTCTTC
TRBJ1-1 | TRBV28 | NA | NA | CASSPGGLHTEAFF | TGTGCCAGCAGTCCCGGAGGCCTGCACACTGAAGCTTTCTTT
TRBJ2-6 | TRBV5-4 | few | TRBD1 | CASSSQGAGANGLTF | TGTGCCAGCAGCTCTCAGGGGGCTGGGGCCAACGGCCTGACTTTC